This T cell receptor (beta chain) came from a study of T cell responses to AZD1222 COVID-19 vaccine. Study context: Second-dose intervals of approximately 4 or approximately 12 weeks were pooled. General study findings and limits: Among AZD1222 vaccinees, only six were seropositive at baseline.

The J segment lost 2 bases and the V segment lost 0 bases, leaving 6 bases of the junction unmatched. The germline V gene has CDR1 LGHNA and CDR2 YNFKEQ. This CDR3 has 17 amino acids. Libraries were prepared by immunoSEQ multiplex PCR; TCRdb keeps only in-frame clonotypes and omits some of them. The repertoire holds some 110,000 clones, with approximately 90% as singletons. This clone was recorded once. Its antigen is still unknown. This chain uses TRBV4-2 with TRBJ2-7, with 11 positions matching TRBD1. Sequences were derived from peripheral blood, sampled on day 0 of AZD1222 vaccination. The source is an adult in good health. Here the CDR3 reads CASSQDLGQGAAYEQYF. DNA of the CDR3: TGTGCCAGCAGCCAAGATTTAGGACAGGGGGCTGCCTACGAGCAGTACTTC.